The 13 T cell receptor beta chains below were found in one sample sequenced in a study of T cell responses to AZD1222 COVID-19 vaccine. Measured with immunoSEQ multiplex PCR; TCRdb has only the in-frame clones, and not every one. This table holds some 100,000 clones, more than 70% found once. The source material was peripheral blood, sampled 28 days after the second AZD1222 dose. These receptors all stem from an adult who received the AZD1222 COVID-19 vaccine.

The J gene is TRBJ2-3, the V gene TRBV19, with a weak D call TRBD2 (5 bases). The V end lost 7 bases, the J end lost 0 bases, and 8 bases lay between the germline ends. Germline V gene sequence: CDR1 LNHDA, CDR2 SQIVND (reference sequence). The CDR3 spans 13 residues. CDR3 DNA: TGTGCCAGTAATGGCGGGAGCACAGATACGCAGTATTTT. This gives the protein CASNGGSTDTQYF.

As DNA, the CDR3 is TGTGCCAGCAGGCTCTACTCAAGTACAACTAATGAAAAACTGTTTTTT. Protein: CASRLYSSTTNEKLFF. The V call is TRBV2, the J call TRBJ1-4, with D unresolved. Germline CDR1 reads SNHLY; CDR2 reads FYNNEI. Trimming shortened V by 6 bases and J by 0 bases, and 14 bases separated the two germline ends. The CDR3 length is 16 residues.

The genes are TRBV7-2 and TRBJ2-7; 8 nucleotides line up with TRBD2. Germline values: CDR1 SGHTA, CDR2 FQGNSA. The CDR3 contains 15 residues. V was clipped by 1 base and J by 4 bases; unmatched bases: 6. The CDR3 sequence: CASSLEVASGYEQYF. The CDR3 DNA is TGTGCCAGCAGCTTAGAAGTCGCTAGCGGGTACGAGCAGTACTTC.

V usage is TRBV7-2 and J usage is TRBJ2-1; 7 bases are a match to TRBD1. The CDR3 is 15 amino acids. The V gene's germline CDR1 is SGHTA and CDR2 FQGNSA. V dropped 5 bases and J dropped 7; count of bases not matched to a gene: 11. This chain's CDR3 is CASSDQTGRGNEQFF. The CDR3 coding sequence is TGTGCCAGCAGCGACCAGACAGGGAGAGGGAATGAGCAGTTCTTC.

This sequence joins TRBV5-4 and TRBJ2-7; D possibly corresponds to TRBD2 (6 bases). The germline V gene encodes CDR1 SGHNT and CDR2 YYREEE (reference sequence). V gave up 4 bases and J gave up 1 base, with 15 bases separating them. This CDR3 comprises 15 residues. In nucleotides, the CDR3 is TGTGCCAGCAGCCCGACCGCGGGGAGTTCCTACGAGCAGTACTTC. The encoded protein is CASSPTAGSSYEQYF.

This clone has only a few counts. V and J are TRBV7-9 and TRBJ1-6; weak D call: TRBD1 (5 bases). The CDR3 is made up of 15 amino acids. Germline CDR1 is SEHNR and CDR2 is FQNEAQ (reference sequence). Deletions cut 7 bases from V and 7 bases from J, with 17 bases between. CDR3 nucleotides: TGTGCCAGCACCCTAACTGCAGGGACCAATTCACCCCTCCACTTT. Translated, it gives CASTLTAGTNSPLHF.

V usage is TRBV5-1 and J usage is TRBJ2-1; no reliable D call. V lost 0 bases, J lost 4 bases, and 5 bases lay in between. The CDR3 extends over 13 amino acids. CDR1 SGHRS and CDR2 YFSETQ come from the germline V gene. The CDR3 nucleotides read TGCGCCAGCAGCTTGGTTACGTACAATGAGCAGTTCTTC. It yields the protein CASSLVTYNEQFF.

The chain couples TRBV19 to TRBJ2-2, with TRBD1 matching 7 bases. The CDR3 consists of 17 residues. V lost 6 bases, J lost 3 bases, and 13 bases stayed unmatched. Germline V gene data show CDR1 as LNHDA and CDR2 as SQIVND (reference sequence). The CDR3, as DNA: TGTGCCAGTAGGGGACGTCAAAGGGGGCGGGACACCGGGGAGCTGTTTTTT. Amino acids: CASRGRQRGRDTGELFF.

The chain joins TRBV5-4 to TRBJ2-1; D gene unclear. The ends were cut back, 4 bases at V and 5 bases at J, with 10 bases in the middle. The CDR3 sequence is 13 residues long. Germline V gene sequence: CDR1 SGHNT, CDR2 YYREEE (reference sequence). This chain's CDR3 is CASSPRIDNEQFF. The CDR3 region has the DNA TGTGCCAGCAGCCCCCGGATAGACAATGAGCAGTTCTTC.

This chain uses TRBV19 with TRBJ1-2; D not certain. CDR3 length equals 10 residues. The germline CDR1 and CDR2 sequences are LNHDA and SQIVND (reference sequence). Between the trimmed V and J ends, which lost 11 bases and 8 bases, there was a span of 12 bases. In DNA form, the CDR3 reads TGTGCCTGCCATAGTACAGGCTACACCTTC. Its translation is CACHSTGYTF.

The chain has TRBV2 and TRBJ1-5; D is uncertain. With 6 bases removed from V and 0 bases from J, the gap between germline ends came to 9 bases. The V gene's germline CDR1 is SNHLY and CDR2 FYNNEI. CDR3 size: 14 residues. The chain's CDR3 is CASRRTDSNQPQHF. In DNA form, the CDR3 reads TGTGCCAGCAGACGGACGGATAGCAATCAGCCCCAGCATTTT.

J is TRBJ2-7 and V is TRBV30; 7 nucleotides line up with TRBD2. V lost 0 bases and J lost 2; bases outside the gene matches: 7. This CDR3 region has 15 residues. Germline CDR1 is GTSNPN and CDR2 is SVGIG (reference sequence). CDR3 bases: TGTGCCTGGAGTGTTGGGCTAGCGGATACCTACGAGCAGTACTTC. As protein: CAWSVGLADTYEQYF.

The chain uses TRBV7-6 and TRBJ1-2; D gene unclear. The CDR3 has 14 amino acids. Germline CDR1 and CDR2: SGHVS and FNYEAQ. Trimming took 5 bases from V and 1 from J, leaving 11 bases between them. DNA for the CDR3: TGTGCCAGCAGCCAAGTTCTCGGTAACTATGGCTACACCTTC. Protein: CASSQVLGNYGYTF.